This T cell receptor (beta chain) emerged from a study of shared clonotypes between healthy human individuals (dated by TCRdb to 2018 to 2020). Notes on the research overall: The cohort included three men and a couple of women between 18 and 49 years of age. Different laboratories and diverse techniques were used to prepare libraries and sequence TCR repertoires, to increase sequencing depth and limit assay-specific biases. Per donor, leukapheresis produced somewhere between about 0.85 and 9.5 billion PBMCs. The study deeply sequenced blood TCR repertoires of roughly five healthy adults to estimate repertoire size and the extent of clonotype sharing between individuals. For each donor, CD4 naive and CD4 memory were each run on three plates, CD8 naive on two plates, and CD8 memory on one plate.

For this clone: The target of this receptor is not known. Base qualities are not recorded, but no much larger clone differs from it by a single base. The sample holds other DNA sequences that translate to the same CDR3.

Healthy HIV-negative adults with no recently reported acute infections or vaccinations were included as donors. Every donor was a Caucasian adult living in Nashville, Tennessee, USA. Magnetic negative selection was used to enrich CD4+ T cells, after which naive cells were positively selected on CD45RA and the negative fraction became the memory subset. Blood was collected by leukapheresis, and PBMCs were isolated by Ficoll-Histopaque density gradient centrifugation and then cryopreserved in liquid nitrogen vapor phase. Analytical flow cytometry was used to check the purity and quantity of every magnetically sorted T cell population. From each sorted fraction, genomic DNA was isolated and quantified by UV absorbance on a Nanodrop 2000c. The CDR3 runs 14 amino acids, cysteine and phenylalanine included. This entry keeps only the CDR3 DNA: 42 bases, framed from base 1. The germline V gene encodes CDR1 SGHTA and CDR2 FQGNSA. Relative to germline, V is 1 base shorter and J is 3 bases shorter, with 9 bases between their ends.

TCR CDR3 regions were amplified from genomic DNA by multiplex PCR using the deep immunoSEQ assay. Extracted genomic DNA from each cell subset was spread evenly across all wells of several immunoSEQ 96-well plates, with each plate serving as a replicate. For sorted subsets, each replicate PCR was loaded with approximately 200 ng genomic DNA, equivalent to 25,000 to 35,000 T cell genomes. Purified libraries were measured with a Qubit 3.0 fluorometer, size-checked on a Bioanalyzer 2100, and measured again with the KAPA Library Quantification kit. Every immunoSEQ 96-well plate was sequenced on a separate single-read 150-cycle Illumina NextSeq 550 flow cell. The source study handled its data this way. The immunoSEQ output contained only junctional sequences without quality scores, so filtering could not match that applied to full-length reads. To assign V/J genes and CDR3, sequences were annotated using PyIR, a Python wrapper for IgBLAST v1.9, with IMGT germline references. Reads with weak V/J assignments (E-value above 1e-6), missing CDR3, stop codons, out-of-frame junctions, or ambiguous translated residues were removed. V3J clonotypes were defined as sequences sharing the same inferred V gene, J gene, and CDR3 amino acid sequence. Percentage overlap between repertoires was calculated by dividing the number of shared unique clonotypes by the size of the smaller repertoire. Richness of each repertoire was evaluated using RTK rarefaction, the Chao1 estimator, and Recon v2.1 estimates of unobserved clonotypes. For all TCRbeta clonotypes obtained by the gDNA method from a few donors, generation probabilities were computed with OLGA. TCRdb stores this immuneACCESS table with in-frame sequences only. Part of the clones is absent; in the studies checked, under half of the shortfall reflects unresolved V genes, and no reason is known for the rest. The DNA gave D and trimming, while V, J and clone size come from that table. This sample gives approximately 2,000,000 clones in total; about 90% of them show up just once. Clones ranked in the top ten supply approximately 0.41% of the sample.

Study-level results and caveats: Rarefaction of sorted-subset datasets indicated incomplete sequencing despite the large sequencing depth. Compared with non-shared clonotypes, clonotypes shared by all four sorted-subset donors had higher generation probabilities. Sampling was restricted to blood, and TCR repertoires in tissue are likely to differ from TCR repertoires in blood. Naive subsets generally had larger estimated clonotype richness than memory subsets did. The genetic and exposure-history diversity represented was limited by the small number of donors. Across a few donors, about 5% of naive CD4, over 3% of naive CD8, 2.3% of memory CD4, and 0.4% of memory CD8 clonotypes were shared. Pairwise subsampling led to the expectation that sequencing depth would affect the degree of clonotype sharing among donors.

The chain couples TRBV7-2 to TRBJ1-2, with TRBD1 tentatively as D gene (5 bases match). The receptor's source is a young man in good health. Some clones in this sample may be carry-over from other donors' samples. Sequenced material: naive CD4+ T cells from PBMCs. The cell subset or site label corresponds to: CD45RA+ positively selected. This receptor has the CDR3 CASSLGPGDYGYTF. The DNA reads TGTGCCAGCAGCTTAGGTCCGGGGGACTATGGCTACACCTTC.